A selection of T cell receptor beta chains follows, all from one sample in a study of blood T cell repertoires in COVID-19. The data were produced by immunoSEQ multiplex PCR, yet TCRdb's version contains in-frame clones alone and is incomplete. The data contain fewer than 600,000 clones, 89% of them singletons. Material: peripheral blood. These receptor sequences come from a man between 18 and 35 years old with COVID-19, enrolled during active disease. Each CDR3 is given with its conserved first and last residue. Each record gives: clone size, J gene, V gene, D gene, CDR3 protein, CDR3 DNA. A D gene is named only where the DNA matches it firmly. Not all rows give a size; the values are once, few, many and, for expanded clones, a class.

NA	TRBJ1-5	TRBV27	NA	CASSLGQNSNQPQHF	TGTGCCAGCAGTTTAGGCCAGAATAGCAATCAGCCCCAGCATTTT
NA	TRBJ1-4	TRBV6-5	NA	CASIDRSNEKLFF	TGTGCCAGTATCGACAGAAGTAATGAAAAACTGTTTTTT
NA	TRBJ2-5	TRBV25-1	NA	CASSSTVQETQYF	TGTGCCAGCTCCTCGACAGTCCAAGAGACCCAGTACTTC
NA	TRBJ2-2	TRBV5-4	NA	CASSLVVAESTGELFF	TGTGCCAGCAGCTTGGTTGTAGCGGAATCCACCGGGGAGCTGTTTTTT
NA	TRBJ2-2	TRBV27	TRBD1	CASSLYPTGANTGELFF	TGTGCCAGCAGTTTATACCCGACAGGGGCGAACACCGGGGAGCTGTTTTTT
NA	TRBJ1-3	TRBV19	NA	CASSGRGRGNTIYF	TGTGCCAGTAGCGGGAGGGGTCGCGGAAACACCATATATTTT
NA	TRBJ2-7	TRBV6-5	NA	CASMRPGSYEQYF	TGTGCCAGCATGAGACCGGGTTCCTACGAGCAGTACTTC
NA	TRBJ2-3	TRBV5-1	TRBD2	CASSTGLAADTQYF	TGCGCCAGCAGCACGGGACTAGCGGCAGATACGCAGTATTTT
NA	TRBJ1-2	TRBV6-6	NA	CASRPGDRGNYGYTF	TGTGCCAGCCGACCAGGGGACCGGGGTAACTATGGCTACACCTTC
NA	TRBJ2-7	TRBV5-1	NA	CASRLEQGYEQYF	TGCGCCAGCAGGCTCGAACAGGGTTACGAGCAGTACTTC
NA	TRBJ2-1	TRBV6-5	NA	CASSKGGLPNEQFF	TGTGCCAGCAGTAAGGGGGGGCTTCCGAATGAGCAGTTCTTC
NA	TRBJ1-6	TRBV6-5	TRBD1	CASGNLDRESSPLHF	TGTGCCAGCGGGAACCTGGACAGGGAAAGTTCACCCCTCCACTTT
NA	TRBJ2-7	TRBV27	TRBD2	CASSPREGLAGAYEQYF	TGTGCCAGCAGTCCCAGGGAGGGACTAGCGGGAGCCTACGAGCAGTACTTC
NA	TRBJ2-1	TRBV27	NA	CASNRLGYDEQFF	TGTGCCAGCAACCGACTAGGGTACGATGAGCAGTTCTTC
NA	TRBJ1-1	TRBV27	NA	CASSPNRVQMNTEAFF	TGTGCCAGCAGCCCAAACAGGGTTCAAATGAACACTGAAGCTTTCTTT
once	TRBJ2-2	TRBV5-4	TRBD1	CASSGVGPGGNTGELFF	TGTGCCAGCAGCGGGGTGGGGCCAGGGGGTAACACCGGGGAGCTGTTTTTT
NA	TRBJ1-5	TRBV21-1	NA	CASSKGPTGNQPQHF	TGTGCCAGCAGCAAAGGGCCGACAGGGAACCAGCCCCAGCATTTT
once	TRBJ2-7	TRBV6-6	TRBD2	CASRDSGRAHEQYF	TGTGCCAGCAGAGATAGCGGGAGGGCCCACGAGCAGTACTTC
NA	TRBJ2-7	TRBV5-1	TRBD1	CASRNDRGQIYEQYF	TGCGCCAGCAGGAATGACAGGGGCCAAATCTACGAGCAGTACTTC
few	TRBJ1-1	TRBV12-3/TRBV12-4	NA	CASSFQVITEAFF	TGTGCCAGCAGTTTTCAGGTAATAACTGAAGCTTTCTTT
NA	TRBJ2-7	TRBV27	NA	CASSPGTHSSYEQYF	TGTGCCAGCAGCCCCGGGACTCACAGCTCCTACGAGCAGTACTTC
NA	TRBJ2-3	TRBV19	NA	CASSHLGATDTQYF	TGTGCCAGTAGTCACCTTGGAGCAACAGATACGCAGTATTTT
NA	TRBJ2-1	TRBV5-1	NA	CASSLPSSEQFF	TGCGCCAGCAGCCTTCCTAGCAGTGAGCAGTTCTTC
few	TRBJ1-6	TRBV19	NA	CASSISSYNSPLHF	TGTGCCAGTAGTATCAGCTCCTATAATTCACCCCTCCACTTT
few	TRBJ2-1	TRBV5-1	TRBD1	CASSFRTGEYNEQFF	TGCGCCAGCAGCTTTCGGACAGGGGAGTACAATGAGCAGTTCTTC
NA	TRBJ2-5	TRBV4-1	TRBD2	CASSQGPSGGARETQYF	TGCGCCAGCAGCCAAGGGCCTAGCGGGGGGGCTCGGGAGACCCAGTACTTC
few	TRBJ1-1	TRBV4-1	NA	CASSQDPGSSAAFF	TGCGCCAGCAGCCAAGATCCCGGGTCCTCAGCGGCTTTCTTT
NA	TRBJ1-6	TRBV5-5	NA	CASTSDWNSPLHF	TGTGCCAGCACCTCCGACTGGAATTCACCCCTCCACTTT
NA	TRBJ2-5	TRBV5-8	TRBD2	CASSIRGGETQYF	TGTGCCAGCTCCATCCGGGGGGGGGAGACCCAGTACTTC
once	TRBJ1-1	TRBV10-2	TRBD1	CASNRQGGTWNTEAFF	TGCGCCAGCAACCGACAGGGGGGGACTTGGAACACTGAAGCTTTCTTT
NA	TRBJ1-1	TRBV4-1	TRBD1	CASSQETLTGSVNTEAFF	TGCGCCAGCAGCCAAGAGACCCTGACAGGGTCTGTTAACACTGAAGCTTTCTTT
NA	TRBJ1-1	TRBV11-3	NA	CASSFNSLYTEAFF	TGTGCCAGCAGCTTTAACAGCCTCTACACTGAAGCTTTCTTT
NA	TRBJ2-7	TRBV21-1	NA	CASSKARGVIDEQYF	TGTGCCAGCAGCAAAGCGCGGGGAGTTATAGACGAGCAGTACTTC
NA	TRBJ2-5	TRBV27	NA	CASRETPDGTQYF	TGTGCCAGCAGGGAGACCCCCGACGGGACCCAGTACTTC
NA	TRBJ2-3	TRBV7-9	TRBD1	CASSPRQGADTQYF	TGTGCCAGCAGCCCCCGACAGGGCGCTGATACGCAGTATTTT
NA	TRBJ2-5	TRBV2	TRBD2	CASSRASGPQETQYF	TGTGCCAGCAGTCGTGCTAGCGGGCCCCAAGAGACCCAGTACTTC
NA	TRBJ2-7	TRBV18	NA	CASSPGTTYEQYF	TGTGCCAGCTCACCCGGGACAACCTACGAGCAGTACTTC
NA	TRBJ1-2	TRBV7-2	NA	CASSLILQGTGYTF	TGTGCCAGCAGCTTAATCCTGCAGGGCACCGGCTACACCTTC
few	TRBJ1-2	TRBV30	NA	CAWRTRQTGYTF	TGTGCCTGGAGGACCAGACAGACTGGCTACACCTTC
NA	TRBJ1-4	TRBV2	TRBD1	CASTGQGVEKLFF	TGTGCCAGCACAGGACAGGGTGTTGAAAAACTGTTTTTT
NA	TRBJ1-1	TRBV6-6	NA	CASSSLETVNTEAFF	TGTGCCAGCAGTTCCTTGGAGACGGTGAACACTGAAGCTTTCTTT
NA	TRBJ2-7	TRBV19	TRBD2	CASSTPGGRTSYEQYF	TGTGCCAGTAGTACCCCGGGGGGGCGTACCTCCTACGAGCAGTACTTC
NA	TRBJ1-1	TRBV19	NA	CASRQGSNEAFF	TGTGCCAGTAGGCAGGGGTCCAATGAAGCTTTCTTT
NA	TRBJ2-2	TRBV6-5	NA	CASTWGAGELFF	TGTGCCAGCACATGGGGAGCCGGGGAGCTGTTTTTT